These 28 T cell receptor beta chains share one sample of origin, sequenced in a study of long-term antiretroviral therapy in people with HIV. At survey level, the immunoSEQ assay was run in its v3.0 version. Using immunoSEQ multiplex PCR, the repertoire was profiled, and TCRdb retains in-frame clones only, with some absent. The table includes fewer than 30,000 clones, 82% detected once. Source: unsorted PBMCs, taken 1.1 years before starting antiretroviral therapy. These receptor sequences come from a woman in her 30s with HIV.

The chain combines TRBV10-2 with TRBJ1-1; possibly TRBD1 for D (6 bases). This CDR3 has 11 amino acids. Germline V lookup: CDR1 WSHSY, CDR2 SAAADI. V was cut by 8 bases and J by 8 bases, with 12 bases left in between. The CDR3 loop reads CASRQQGEAFF. The CDR3 region has the DNA TGCGCCAGCCGCCAACAGGGAGAAGCTTTCTTT.

The rearrangement joins TRBV11-1 to TRBJ2-7, with D tentatively TRBD1 (5 bases). The CDR3 covers 13 residues. CDR1 SGHAT and CDR2 FQDESV come from the germline V gene (reference sequence). V gave up 3 bases and J gave up 6 bases, with 12 bases separating them. The CDR3 DNA is TGTGCCAGCAGCTTGGACATCGTCGGCGAGCAGTACGTC. Translation: CASSLDIVGEQYV.

The rearrangement links TRBV6-1 to TRBJ2-2; the D is unclear. The CDR3 is 14 residues long. Germline V gene lookup returns CDR1 MNHNS and CDR2 SASEGT. Trimming cost V 3 bases and J 4 bases, with 9 bases left between them. The CDR3 is CASSDLWGTGELFF. DNA for the CDR3: TGTGCCAGCAGTGACTTATGGGGCACCGGGGAGCTGTTTTTT.

This clone came up once. This chain links TRBV5-6 with TRBJ1-5, with 7 bases aligning to TRBD1. With V trimmed by 7 bases and J by 2 bases, 3 bases remained unmatched. Germline lookup yields CDR1 SGHDT and CDR2 YYEEEE. This CDR3 is 13 amino acids long. CDR3 amino acids: CASGRGGNQPQHF. DNA for the CDR3: TGTGCCAGCGGCAGGGGGGGCAATCAGCCCCAGCATTTT.

The chain uses TRBV2 and TRBJ1-5, with D unclear. The V end lost 7 bases, the J end lost 5 bases, and 18 bases lay between the germline ends. The CDR3 contains 15 residues. The germline gives CDR1 SNHLY, CDR2 FYNNEI. The DNA of the CDR3 is TGTGCCAGCAACCCATTCGGGGATAGGGATCAGCCCCAGCATTTT. This codes for CASNPFGDRDQPQHF.

This clone has a single count. This chain uses TRBV5-1 with TRBJ2-2; 9 bases match TRBD2. The CDR3 consists of 14 residues. Germline-derived CDR1 and CDR2 are SGHRS and YFSETQ. With V trimmed by 4 bases and J by 6 bases, 4 bases remained unmatched. The CDR3 loop reads CASSASGGPGELFF. CDR3 bases: TGCGCCAGCAGCGCAAGCGGGGGGCCCGGGGAGCTGTTTTTT.

This chain connects TRBV30 to TRBJ1-5, with TRBD1 identical over 8 bases. This CDR3 is 12 amino acids long. Losses at the gene ends were 6 bases for V and 6 bases for J; bases not matched to a gene: 4. Germline lookup yields CDR1 GTSNPN and CDR2 SVGIG (reference sequence). CDR3 protein: CACDDRGQPQHF. CDR3 sequence (DNA): TGTGCCTGCGACGACAGGGGTCAGCCCCAGCATTTT.

The V call is TRBV9, the J call TRBJ2-1; TRBD2 matches at 7 bases. J lost 3 bases, V lost 4 bases, and 4 bases had no gene match. CDR3 length: 14 residues. CDR1 is SGDLS, CDR2 YYNGEE, per germline. The CDR3 DNA reads TGTGCCAGCAGCAGAGGACTAGTCTACAATGAGCAGTTCTTC. Protein sequence: CASSRGLVYNEQFF.

The chain recombines TRBV30 with TRBJ1-2; 9 bases fit TRBD1. Germline CDR1 and CDR2: GTSNPN and SVGIG (reference sequence). V dropped 0 bases and J dropped 5; count of bases not matched to a gene: 7. There are 15 residues in the CDR3. CDR3 in amino acids: CAWSVPGQGSYGYTF. CDR3 nucleotides: TGTGCCTGGAGTGTACCGGGACAGGGATCTTATGGCTACACCTTC.

The chain joins TRBV6-1 to TRBJ2-5; possibly TRBD2 for D (7 bases). Germline CDR1 and CDR2: MNHNS and SASEGT. CDR3 length: 18 amino acids. Trimming pared 4 bases from V and 5 bases from J, leaving 26 bases between. The CDR3 loop reads CASSGRGGGSIIGETQYF. The CDR3 nucleotides are TGTGCCAGCAGTGGGAGGGGGGGTGGCTCAATAATAGGGGAGACCCAGTACTTC.

This clone turned up a few times. The chain couples TRBV5-1 to TRBJ2-2; D remains ambiguous. The CDR3 has 15 residues. Germline V CDR1 and CDR2: SGHRS, YFSETQ. V shed 0 bases and J shed 3 bases, with 9 bases lying between them. CDR3 coding DNA: TGCGCCAGCAGCTTGGAGGGAAGAGACACCGGGGAGCTGTTTTTT. It specifies CASSLEGRDTGELFF.

The chain recombines TRBV14 with TRBJ1-1; D ambiguous. The CDR3 has 13 amino acids. Germline V gives CDR1 SGHDN, CDR2 FVKESK. Trimming removed 5 bases at V and 0 bases at J, with 7 bases between. CDR3 sequence: CASSAGLNTEAFF. CDR3 sequence (DNA): TGTGCCAGCAGCGCCGGACTGAACACTGAAGCTTTCTTT.

The rearrangement uses TRBV9 and TRBJ1-1, with a weak D call TRBD1 (6 bases). The V gene's germline CDR1 is SGDLS and CDR2 YYNGEE. With 4 bases removed from V and 1 base from J, the gap between germline ends came to 14 bases. This CDR3 has 15 amino acids. The CDR3 protein is CASSPKFRGNTEAFF. CDR3 sequence (DNA): TGTGCCAGCAGCCCGAAGTTCAGGGGGAACACTGAAGCTTTCTTT.

The chain is built from TRBV11-2 and TRBJ1-2; D is ambiguous. The germline CDR1 and CDR2 sequences are SGHAT and FQNNGV. V was pared by 0 bases and J by 6 bases, with 8 bases between. There are 13 residues in the CDR3. In DNA form, the CDR3 reads TGTGCCAGCAGCTTAGAGTATTGGGATGGCTACACCTTC. It specifies CASSLEYWDGYTF.

The gene calls are TRBV11-2 and TRBJ2-1; 9 bases are shared with TRBD2. The CDR3 extends over 18 amino acids. Germline values: CDR1 SGHAT, CDR2 FQNNGV. The V gene end was trimmed by 4 bases and the J gene end by 4 bases; junction bases not matched to a gene: 14. CDR3 sequence: CASSYQSERGGGYNEQFF. The DNA for the CDR3 is TGTGCCAGCAGCTACCAGTCGGAGCGCGGGGGGGGATACAATGAGCAGTTCTTC.

V and J are TRBV19 and TRBJ1-6, with TRBD1 identical over 10 bases. This CDR3 region has 17 residues. The germline V gene encodes CDR1 LNHDA and CDR2 SQIVND (reference sequence). The J segment lost 4 bases and the V segment lost 8 bases, leaving 11 bases of the junction unmatched. The CDR3 spells CASGLAGTGDYNSPLHF. CDR3 nucleotide sequence: TGTGCCAGTGGATTAGCCGGGACAGGGGATTATAATTCACCCCTCCACTTT.

A single count supports this clone. This chain uses TRBV25-1 with TRBJ1-1, with D perhaps matching TRBD1 (6 bases). The germline V gene encodes CDR1 MGHDK and CDR2 SYGVNS. V lost 6 bases to trimming and J lost 4 bases, with 15 bases between them. This CDR3 has 14 amino acids. CDR3 in DNA: TGTGCCAGCAGGCAGAGGGGGGATTTCACTGAAGCTTTCTTT. Translation gives CASRQRGDFTEAFF.

This chain connects TRBV10-3 to TRBJ2-7; 7 bases are a match to TRBD2. The V and J ends lost 5 bases and 2 bases, in that order; junction bases with no gene match: 3. CDR1 ENHRY and CDR2 SYGVKD come from the germline V gene. The CDR3 loop spans 13 amino acids. The CDR3 DNA reads TGTGCCATCAGTAGCGGGGCGCCCTACGAGCAGTACTTC. Its translation: CAISSGAPYEQYF.

The J gene is TRBJ2-2, the V gene TRBV27, with 8 bases identical to TRBD1. V was pared by 6 bases and J by 7 bases, with 10 bases of the junction left unmatched. From germline, CDR1 is MNHEY and CDR2 SMNVEV (reference sequence). The CDR3 covers 15 residues. The CDR3: CASRKPGQENGELFF. DNA of the CDR3: TGTGCCAGCAGAAAACCGGGACAGGAGAACGGGGAGCTGTTTTTT.

The chain joins TRBV10-2 to TRBJ2-1; 15 bases map to TRBD2. Germline V gives CDR1 WSHSY, CDR2 SAAADI. The length of the CDR3 is 16 residues. Trimming at V came to 6 bases and at J to 4 bases, leaving 4 bases not matched to a gene. CDR3 nucleotide sequence: TGCGCCAGCAGCCAAGGACTAGCGGGGGGGTACAATGAGCAGTTCTTC. It codes for CASSQGLAGGYNEQFF.

V and J are TRBV5-4 and TRBJ1-2; D remains ambiguous. CDR3 length equals 16 residues. V gave up 4 bases and J gave up 4 bases, with 20 bases separating them. Germline CDR1 is SGHNT and CDR2 is YYREEE (reference sequence). The CDR3 here is CASSIDPRTDGYGYTF. CDR3 nucleotide sequence: TGTGCCAGCAGCATAGACCCTAGGACGGACGGCTATGGCTACACCTTC.

The V call is TRBV5-1, the J call TRBJ1-1, with D tentatively TRBD1 (5 bases). The CDR3 is made up of 14 amino acids. V was pared by 2 bases and J by 3 bases, with 11 bases between. CDR1 is SGHRS and CDR2 is YFSETQ in the germline V gene. Written as DNA, the CDR3 is TGCGCCAGCAGCTTAGAGACAGTGGACACTGAAGCTTTCTTT. Its protein is CASSLETVDTEAFF.

This clone was seen only once. The J gene is TRBJ2-2, the V gene TRBV19, with D unclear. The germline gives CDR1 LNHDA, CDR2 SQIVND (reference sequence). The CDR3 sequence is 12 residues long. Trimming took 4 bases from V and 6 from J, leaving 6 bases between them. The CDR3 protein is CASSREAGELFF. The CDR3 bases are TGTGCCAGTAGTAGGGAAGCCGGGGAGCTGTTTTTT. The whole variable domain, filled in from reference TRBV19 and TRBJ2-2, reads DGGITQSPKYLFRKEGQNVTLSCEQNLNHDAMYWYRQDPGQGLRLIYYSQIVNDFQKGDIAEGYSVSREKKESFPLTVTSAQKNPTAFYLCASSREAGELFFGEGSRLTVL.

The chain combines TRBV19 with TRBJ2-5; 7 nucleotides match TRBD1. The ends lost 7 bases at V and 2 bases at J; junction bases unmatched: 7. The CDR3 runs to 14 residues. Germline values: CDR1 LNHDA, CDR2 SQIVND (reference sequence). CDR3 protein: CASTRGWGQETQYF. For the CDR3, the DNA is TGTGCCAGTACCAGGGGGTGGGGGCAAGAGACCCAGTACTTC.

The rearrangement joins TRBV10-3 to TRBJ2-1; D remains unclear. The CDR3 has 14 residues. V shed 5 bases and J shed 9 bases, with 17 bases lying between them. Germline CDR1 and CDR2: ENHRY and SYGVKD. For the CDR3, the DNA is TGTGCCATCAGTAACTCCACGGGTCGGTCTGAGCAGTTCTTC. Translation: CAISNSTGRSEQFF.

V gene TRBV19 combines with J gene TRBJ1-1; no clear D. This CDR3 has 14 residues. The ends were cut back, 1 base at V and 4 bases at J, with 10 bases in the middle. Germline lookup yields CDR1 LNHDA and CDR2 SQIVND (reference sequence). CDR3 region: CASSIGLLGTEAFF. CDR3 DNA sequence: TGTGCCAGTAGTATAGGATTACTGGGCACTGAAGCTTTCTTT.

The chain joins TRBV7-9 to TRBJ1-2; 7 bases agree with TRBD1. CDR1 SEHNR and CDR2 FQNEAQ come from the germline V gene (reference sequence). The CDR3 totals 14 residues. V gave up 4 bases and J gave up 4 bases; unmatched junction bases: 6. The DNA of the CDR3 is TGTGCCAGCAGCTCTAAGACAGGGATCTATGGCTACACCTTC. Its translation is CASSSKTGIYGYTF.

The chain employs TRBV30 and TRBJ1-6; TRBD1 agrees at 7 bases. Germline V gene sequence: CDR1 GTSNPN, CDR2 SVGIG (reference sequence). The V and J ends lost 2 bases and 8 bases, in that order; junction bases with no gene match: 9. The CDR3 has 15 residues. The CDR3 reads CAWSLVGQAYSPLHF. The DNA of the CDR3 is TGTGCCTGGAGTCTCGTAGGACAGGCCTATTCACCCCTCCACTTT.